Listed below are T cell receptor beta chains from one sample, sequenced in a study of cytomegalovirus exposure and HLA in healthy donors. Produced via immunoSEQ multiplex PCR; TCRdb's table is partial and in-frame only. Among around 130,000 clones, 80% were seen once, and the ten largest hold just over 1%. Input material: PBMCs. Source of these receptors: a human donor in good health. Each CDR3 is given with its conserved first and last residue. D genes are given only for firm matches. Clone size is not always given. Where it is, it says once, few, many or a class for expanded clones.

clone_size	j_call	d_call	v_call	cdr3_aa	cdr3_nt
.	TRBJ2-7	TRBD2	TRBV5-4	CASSFGGERGPPPSYEQYF	TGTGCCAGCAGCTTCGGGGGAGAGCGGGGGCCCCCCCCTTCCTACGAGCAGTACTTC
.	TRBJ2-1	TRBD2	TRBV5-1	CASSLDPSGVSVNEQFF	TGCGCCAGCAGCTTGGATCCTAGCGGGGTTTCGGTTAATGAGCAGTTCTTC
.	TRBJ2-7	.	TRBV18	CASSPGRGGSSYEQYF	TGTGCCAGCTCACCAGGGAGAGGCGGAAGCTCCTACGAGCAGTACTTC
.	TRBJ2-5	TRBD2	TRBV11-2	CASTYGSGGSETQYF	TGTGCCAGCACCTACGGTAGCGGGGGGTCGGAGACCCAGTACTTC
.	TRBJ1-5	.	TRBV19	CASSINNYQPQHF	TGTGCCAGTAGTATTAACAATTATCAGCCCCAGCATTTT
.	TRBJ1-4	.	TRBV16	CASSQKQGDEKLFF	TGTGCCAGCAGCCAGAAACAGGGAGACGAAAAACTGTTTTTT
once	TRBJ2-3	TRBD2	TRBV2	CASSVRTSGGRSTDTQYF	TGTGCCAGCAGTGTGAGGACTAGCGGGGGTCGAAGCACAGATACGCAGTATTTT
.	TRBJ2-7	.	TRBV7-8	CASSLGALKGPYEQYF	TGTGCCAGCAGCTTGGGGGCGCTGAAGGGCCCCTACGAGCAGTACTTC
.	TRBJ1-3	TRBD1	TRBV4-1	CASSQGDRGISGNTIYF	TGCGCCAGCAGCCAAGGGGACAGGGGTATCTCTGGAAACACCATATATTTT
.	TRBJ1-2	.	TRBV6-8	CASSYFNRETYGYTF	TGTGCCAGCAGTTATTTTAACAGGGAAACCTATGGCTACACCTTC
.	TRBJ2-5	TRBD2	TRBV5-4	CASSNIGTSGGKETQYF	TGTGCCAGCAGCAACATAGGGACTAGCGGGGGGAAGGAGACCCAGTACTTC
.	TRBJ2-7	.	TRBV28	CASSPGNEQYF	TGTGCCAGCAGTCCAGGGAACGAGCAGTACTTC
once	TRBJ2-3	.	TRBV5-6	CASSLGGIADTQYF	TGTGCCAGCAGCTTGGGTGGTATAGCAGATACGCAGTATTTT
.	TRBJ2-7	TRBD2	TRBV9	CASSSRLAGMSEQYF	TGTGCCAGCAGCTCGCGACTAGCGGGGATGAGCGAGCAGTACTTC
.	TRBJ2-7	TRBD1	TRBV4-1	CASSPDRGIDEQYF	TGCGCCAGCAGCCCCGACAGGGGGATAGACGAGCAGTACTTC
.	TRBJ1-2	TRBD1	TRBV6-5	CATGDSSIFGYTF	TGTGCCACGGGGGACAGCAGTATTTTTGGCTACACCTTC